This record looks at one T cell receptor beta chain sequence and its context. Its antigen is unidentified. A junction end diverges from the germline sequence, so it may reflect a read error. Germline-derived CDR1 and CDR2 are SGHTS and YDEGEE. The CDR3 spans 15 residues. The data were obtained in a study of CD8 T cells in ankylosing spondylitis. The study, taken as a whole, reports: Ankylosing spondylitis blood appeared to be characterized by a TCR beta motif of eight or nine highly homologous variants.

TCRdb redid the calling of the 5' RACE reads with MiXCR, one entry per CDR3 protein. The sample holds fewer than 550,000 distinct CDR3 sequences; approximately 5% are singletons and the top ten take roughly 3.2%. The chain carries TRBV5-8 and TRBJ2-1, with unresolved D. This clonotype was obtained from a male donor with ankylosing spondylitis. Sequences were obtained from blood, either unsorted or a sorted T cell fraction (not recorded which). DNA for the CDR3: TGTGCCTGCAGCCTTCTCGACTGTGCCTACAATGAGCAGTTCTTC. Its translation is CACSLLDCAYNEQFF.